The 31 T cell receptor beta chains given below trace back to one sample, sequenced in a study of T cells in Graves' hyperthyroidism and ophthalmopathy. There were TCR beta CDR3 regions amplified from RNA transcripts. Researchers ran a first-round RT-PCR on the TCR CDR3 using the HTBI primer set. TCRdb recomputed calls from the multiplex PCR reads with MiXCR, one row per CDR3 protein. In the table there are fewer than 650,000 distinct CDR3 sequences, roughly 14% of which are singletons. The sample comprised blood. The source is a woman in her 40s with Graves' ophthalmopathy.

Only a few counts were recorded for this clonotype. The V call is TRBV3-1, the J call TRBJ2-2, with 8 bases fitting TRBD1. J was trimmed by 6 bases and V by 6 bases; bases with no gene match: 12. CDR3 length equals 16 residues. Germline V lookup: CDR1 LGHDT, CDR2 YNNKEL (reference sequence). In DNA form, the CDR3 reads TGTGCCAGCAGGGTAGGGACAGGTCACAGAGCCGGGGAGCTGTTTTTT. It codes for CASRVGTGHRAGELFF.

This clonotype has ten or more counts. The rearrangement uses TRBV7-2 and TRBJ2-5, with D maybe TRBD2 (6 bases). CDR1 SGHTA and CDR2 FQGNSA come from the germline V gene. Trimming took off 5 bases at V and 2 bases at J, with 12 bases between the two ends. The CDR3 is 14 amino acids. This CDR3 is CASSTWGLQETQYF. CDR3 in DNA: TGTGCCAGCAGCACATGGGGACTTCAAGAGACCCAGTACTTC.

This clonotype was detected many times. The V and J genes are TRBV4-2 and TRBJ1-2, with D unresolved. The CDR3 contains 16 residues. V gave up 0 bases and J gave up 5 bases, with 16 bases separating them. The germline V gene encodes CDR1 LGHNA and CDR2 YNFKEQ. The CDR3 sequence is CASSQDATPLRYGYTF. In DNA, the CDR3 is TGTGCCAGCAGCCAAGATGCGACACCGTTGAGGTATGGCTACACCTTC.

This clonotype was recorded many times. This chain connects TRBV10-3 to TRBJ1-2; TRBD1 is a possible D gene (6 bases). Germline V gives CDR1 ENHRY, CDR2 SYGVKD. With 0 bases removed from V and 3 bases from J, the gap between germline ends came to 26 bases. The CDR3 runs 20 residues. This chain's CDR3 is CAISESGTSKRPSTYYGYTF. CDR3 nucleotides: TGTGCCATCAGTGAGTCGGGGACATCGAAACGGCCATCAACATACTATGGCTACACCTTC.

This clonotype came up many times. The gene calls are TRBV2 and TRBJ2-2; 10 nucleotides match TRBD1. From germline, CDR1 is SNHLY and CDR2 FYNNEI. V shed 6 bases, J shed 7 bases, and the junction held 8 bases outside the gene matches. This CDR3 region has 15 residues. This chain's CDR3 is CASSRDRGRGGELFF. CDR3 in DNA: TGTGCCAGCAGCCGAGACAGGGGGCGCGGCGGGGAGCTGTTTTTT.

This clonotype has only a few counts. This chain joins TRBV20-1 and TRBJ2-7; 9 bases map to TRBD1. CDR1 is DFQATT and CDR2 is SNEGSKA in the germline V gene (reference sequence). The V segment lost 3 bases and the J segment 9 bases; nucleotides outside the gene matches: 12. The CDR3 loop spans 14 amino acids. The CDR3 region has the DNA TGCAGTGCTAGGGTCTTTGACAGGGGGGCCGCGCAGTACTTC. This codes for CSARVFDRGAAQYF.

This chain joins TRBV28 and TRBJ2-3; perhaps TRBD2 as D (6 bases). The CDR3 length is 15 residues. Trimming pared 2 bases from V and 2 bases from J, leaving 11 bases between. Germline V gene sequence: CDR1 MDHEN, CDR2 SYDVKM. CDR3 protein: CASSLRAGNTDTQYF. In nucleotides, the CDR3 is TGTGCCAGCAGTTTACGAGCGGGTAACACAGATACGCAGTATTTT.

This clonotype showed up just a few times. The rearrangement links TRBV27 to TRBJ2-7, with 9 positions matching TRBD2. The CDR3 spans 15 residues. Trimming took 4 bases from V and 5 from J; bases not matched to a gene: 9. The germline CDR1 and CDR2 sequences are MNHEY and SMNVEV (reference sequence). The CDR3 spells CASSSGTSSAHEQYF. The CDR3 region has the DNA TGTGCCAGCAGTTCCGGGACTAGCAGTGCTCACGAGCAGTACTTC.

This clonotype was counted once. This chain connects TRBV20-1 to TRBJ1-2, with D unresolved. CDR1 and CDR2 (germline): DFQATT, SNEGSKA (reference sequence). V lost 5 bases and J 0 bases, leaving 13 bases between the germline ends. The CDR3 sequence is 14 residues long. The CDR3 loop is CSALPTRPNYGYTF. DNA of the CDR3: TGCAGTGCTCTCCCGACGAGACCTAACTATGGCTACACCTTC.

This clonotype was detected ten times or more. The V call is TRBV2, the J call TRBJ2-7; 7 positions match TRBD2. The CDR3 covers 15 residues. Unmatched junction bases numbered 4, after V lost 2 bases and J lost 0 bases. Germline assignment: CDR1 SNHLY and CDR2 FYNNEI. The CDR3 here is CASSEFGGGSYEQYF. CDR3 bases: TGTGCCAGCAGTGAATTTGGCGGGGGCTCCTACGAGCAGTACTTC.

The table lists this clonotype with many counts. At one of its ends the junction is not consistent with the germline gene, which may arise from a read error. The rearrangement links TRBV6-5 to TRBJ1-2; D remains unclear. This CDR3 region has 15 residues. Per germline, CDR1 MNHEY and CDR2 SVGAGI. The CDR3 coding sequence is TGTGCCAGCAGTTACCAAGTCGGAGCTAACTGTGGCTACACCTTC. Translating gives CASSYQVGANCGYTF.

The sample holds many counts of this clonotype. V gene TRBV6-1 combines with J gene TRBJ2-2; D remains unclear. This CDR3 comprises 11 residues. Per germline, CDR1 MNHNS and CDR2 SASEGT. Trimming removed 6 bases from V and 8 bases from J, with 7 bases in between. As DNA, the CDR3 is TGTGCCAGCAGCAACGGGGGGGAGCTGTTTTTT. Its protein product is CASSNGGELFF.

For the CDR3, the DNA is TGTGCCAGCAGCCAAGATCGGTTCCAGGTTTATGCCTACGAGCAGTACTTC. Protein product: CASSQDRFQVYAYEQYF. The V call is TRBV4-2, the J call TRBJ2-7; D not certain. The germline V and J ends were trimmed by 0 bases and 2 bases, with 17 bases remaining between them. This CDR3 is built from 17 residues. The germline V gene has CDR1 LGHNA and CDR2 YNFKEQ.

The rearrangement joins TRBV20-1 to TRBJ1-1, with 7 nucleotides matching TRBD1. The CDR3 length is 20 residues. Germline V CDR1 and CDR2: DFQATT, SNEGSKA (reference sequence). V lost 1 base and J lost 0; bases outside the gene matches: 20. The CDR3 coding sequence is TGCAGTGCTAGAGCTCAGAACAGCGTCCCGGGACAGAGCATGAACACTGAAGCTTTCTTT. It specifies CSARAQNSVPGQSMNTEAFF.

This clonotype was counted at least ten times. This chain uses TRBV6-5 with TRBJ2-5; TRBD2 is a possible D gene (5 bases). The germline gives CDR1 MNHEY, CDR2 SVGAGI. V was trimmed by 4 bases and J by 1 base, leaving 10 bases between them. The CDR3 contains 14 residues. CDR3 bases: TGTGCCAGCAGTTTACAGACTATCCAAGAGACCCAGTACTTC. Translated, it gives CASSLQTIQETQYF.

The chain recombines TRBV19 with TRBJ2-5, with D unclear. This CDR3 is built from 13 residues. V lost 3 bases and J lost 3, with 8 bases in between. Germline CDR1 LNHDA, CDR2 SQIVND (reference sequence). The chain's CDR3 is CASSMWDEETQYF. CDR3 nucleotides: TGTGCCAGTAGTATGTGGGATGAAGAGACCCAGTACTTC.

This clonotype was counted only a few times. The V gene is TRBV11-2, the J gene TRBJ2-3; D not certain. CDR1 and CDR2 from the germline V gene are SGHAT and FQNNGV. This CDR3 is 14 amino acids long. V gave up 2 bases and J gave up 2 bases, with 8 bases separating them. The DNA of the CDR3 is TGTGCCAGCAGCTTACACTTGATCACAGATACGCAGTATTTT. Its protein product is CASSLHLITDTQYF.

This clonotype was seen repeatedly, ten times or more. The chain is built from TRBV20-1 and TRBJ1-5; possibly TRBD1 for D (5 bases). V was shortened by 1 base and J by 3 bases, with 13 bases between the two germline ends. Germline lookup yields CDR1 DFQATT and CDR2 SNEGSKA (reference sequence). This CDR3 has 15 residues. CDR3 in amino acids: CSARVAPDNNQPQHF. CDR3 nucleotide sequence: TGCAGTGCTAGAGTGGCTCCGGACAACAATCAGCCCCAGCATTTT.

This clonotype was seen ten or more times. The V gene is TRBV20-1, the J gene TRBJ2-7; D unclear. Trimming took 4 bases from V and 0 from J, leaving 10 bases between them. The CDR3 consists of 13 residues. Germline loops: CDR1 DFQATT, CDR2 SNEGSKA (reference sequence). Here the CDR3 reads CSATQDFSYEQYF. The CDR3 DNA follows: TGCAGTGCTACCCAAGACTTCTCCTACGAGCAGTACTTC.

The chain employs TRBV5-1 and TRBJ2-2; TRBD2 matches at 7 bases. Germline CDR1 reads SGHRS; CDR2 reads YFSETQ. The CDR3 sequence is 15 residues long. J was trimmed by 4 bases and V by 1 base; bases with no gene match: 4. The CDR3 sequence: CASSLMQRGTGELFF. The CDR3 region has the DNA TGCGCCAGCAGCTTGATGCAGCGGGGCACCGGGGAGCTGTTTTTT.

This CDR3 reads CASSPGRTEQYF. CDR3 nucleotides: TGTGCCAGCTCACCAGGGCGGACCGAGCAGTACTTC. The rearrangement uses TRBV18 and TRBJ2-7, with no clear D. There are 12 residues in the CDR3. Germline CDR1 and CDR2: KGHSH and LQKENI. V was trimmed by 2 bases and J by 6 bases, leaving 8 bases between them.

This clonotype was counted at least ten times. The gene calls are TRBV29-1 and TRBJ2-7, with D possibly being TRBD1 (6 bases). The CDR3 length is 13 residues. V was clipped by 2 bases and J by 7 bases, with 15 bases between them. Germline CDR1 and CDR2: SQVTM and ANQGSEA. CDR3 nucleotide sequence: TGCAGCGTTGAAACAGGGTCCACTGGGGAGCAGTACTTC. Translation: CSVETGSTGEQYF.

This clonotype has at least ten counts. This chain uses TRBV5-1 with TRBJ1-1; a weak D match, TRBD1 (5 bases). V was pared by 0 bases and J by 2 bases, with 11 bases between. CDR1 is SGHRS and CDR2 is YFSETQ in the germline V gene. The CDR3 is made up of 15 amino acids. The CDR3 DNA is TGCGCCAGCAGCTTGGGGGGCGCCGGAAACACTGAAGCTTTCTTT. Protein product: CASSLGGAGNTEAFF.

This clonotype was observed at least ten times. The chain joins TRBV6-2 or TRBV6-3 to TRBJ1-5; TRBD1 might be the D (6 bases). The CDR3 runs to 15 residues. V was cut by 2 bases and J by 5 bases, with 13 bases left in between. Germline assignment: CDR1 MNHEY and CDR2 SVGEGT. The CDR3 coding sequence is TGTGCCAGCAGTTACCCCAGCAAGGGGGATCAGCCCCAGCATTTT. It is translated as CASSYPSKGDQPQHF.

This clonotype turned up a few times. The gene calls are TRBV12-3 or TRBV12-4 and TRBJ1-1; D not resolved. Between the trimmed V and J ends, which lost 8 bases and 2 bases, there was a span of 15 bases. This CDR3 spans 14 amino acids. CDR3 in DNA: TGTGCCAGCTATACCGGGTGGCAAAACACTGAAGCTTTCTTT. Translation: CASYTGWQNTEAFF.

In its sample, this clonotype was seen a few times. A much bigger clone sits one base away, suggesting this may be a read error. The genes are TRBV12-3 or TRBV12-4 and TRBJ2-7; D may be TRBD1 or TRBD2 (6 bases each). The CDR3 loop spans 12 amino acids. V was trimmed by 8 bases and J by 6 bases, leaving 14 bases between them. The CDR3 DNA sequence: TGTGCCAGCTTCATCGGGGGCGGCGAGCAGTACTTC. Translated, it gives CASFIGGGEQYF.

This chain uses TRBV19 with TRBJ2-4; 9 bases line up with TRBD2. Trimming cost V 6 bases and J 3 bases; bases outside gene matches: 6. CDR3 length: 15 residues. Germline assignment: CDR1 LNHDA and CDR2 SQIVND (reference sequence). The CDR3 region is CASSPSGAGKNIQYF. CDR3 coding DNA: TGTGCCAGTAGCCCTAGCGGGGCAGGCAAAAACATTCAGTACTTC. The full variable domain, its missing parts supplied by reference TRBV19 and TRBJ2-4, is DGGITQSPKYLFRKEGQNVTLSCEQNLNHDAMYWYRQDPGQGLRLIYYSQIVNDFQKGDIAEGYSVSREKKESFPLTVTSAQKNPTAFYLCASSPSGAGKNIQYFGAGTRLSVL.

This clonotype has only a few counts. V gene TRBV4-1 combines with J gene TRBJ1-2; 8 positions agree with TRBD1. Germline lookup yields CDR1 MGHRA and CDR2 YSYEKL. V lost 2 bases to trimming and J lost 2 bases; unmatched junction nucleotides: 4. CDR3 length: 15 amino acids. CDR3 in DNA: TGCGCCAGCAGCCAATTACAGGGGGTAAACTATGGCTACACCTTC. This encodes CASSQLQGVNYGYTF.

This clonotype was detected many times. The DNA of the CDR3 is TGTGCCAGCAGTTTTGGTGGCGGGGAGCTGTTTTTT. Translating gives CASSFGGGELFF. This sequence joins TRBV12-3 or TRBV12-4 and TRBJ2-2; D remains ambiguous. Trimming removed 3 bases from V and 7 bases from J, with 6 bases in between. This CDR3 is built from 12 residues.

In its sample, this clonotype was seen many times. This chain links TRBV4-1 with TRBJ1-1, with no clear D. The V gene lost 1 base and the J gene lost 0 bases, with 9 bases spanning the gap. CDR1 is MGHRA and CDR2 is YSYEKL in the germline V gene. The CDR3 is 15 residues long. The CDR3 protein is CASSQGAILNTEAFF. In nucleotides, the CDR3 is TGCGCCAGCAGCCAAGGGGCCATACTGAACACTGAAGCTTTCTTT.

This clonotype came up many times. V is TRBV24-1 and J is TRBJ2-2, with 9 bases aligning to TRBD1. Germline V gives CDR1 KGHDR, CDR2 SFDVKD. With V trimmed by 3 bases and J by 4 bases, 5 bases remained unmatched. The CDR3 loop spans 16 amino acids. The CDR3 DNA reads TGTGCCACCAGTGATGTCCGGGACAGGGTCACCGGGGAGCTGTTTTTT. Encoded protein: CATSDVRDRVTGELFF.